This T cell receptor beta chain was obtained from a study of shared clonotypes between healthy human individuals. Study background: Three plates were used per donor for CD4 naive, three for CD4 memory, two for CD8 naive and one for CD8 memory. Notes on the study in general: Non-shared clonotypes showed lower generation probabilities than clonotypes common to all four donors. Naive subsets, compared against memory subsets, generally had larger estimated richness values.

Concerning this clone itself: Its antigen is as yet unknown.

Per germline, CDR1 MRHNA and CDR2 SNTAGT. The CDR3 sequence is 15 residues long. Trimming took off 3 bases at V and 2 bases at J, with 13 bases between the two ends. Generated by immunoSEQ multiplex PCR, the TCRdb table keeps only in-frame clones and is missing some. The table has 2,100,000 or so clones, more than 90% seen once. There were only Caucasian adults among the donors, and all lived in Nashville, Tennessee. The material sequenced was naive CD4+ T cells sorted from blood. Described subset: CD45RA+ positively selected. V is TRBV6-4 and J is TRBJ1-2; TRBD1 might be the D (6 bases). This TCR was recovered from a man between 18 and 35 years old in good health. The CDR3 is CASSEQGGENYGYTF. The DNA of the CDR3 is TGTGCCAGCAGTGAACAGGGAGGCGAAAACTATGGCTACACCTTC.